The 5 T cell receptor beta chains in this list originate from one sample, sequenced in a study of cytomegalovirus exposure and HLA in healthy donors. Researchers ran the PCR with 60 Vbeta and 13 Jbeta primers. Clones were read by immunoSEQ multiplex PCR, and TCRdb kept only the in-frame ones, dropping some. The table has some 200,000 clones, 82% seen once. Material: PBMCs. The receptors shown here come from a woman younger than 35 in good health and CMV-seronegative.

This chain uses TRBV30 with TRBJ2-2, with D perhaps matching TRBD2 (5 bases). V was cut by 3 bases and J by 1 base, with 9 bases left in between. There are 14 residues in the CDR3. The germline CDR1 and CDR2 sequences are GTSNPN and SVGIG (reference sequence). The CDR3 DNA sequence: TGTGCCTGGAGCGGGATTCTGAACACCGGGGAGCTGTTTTTT. Protein: CAWSGILNTGELFF.

J is TRBJ1-5 and V is TRBV19; the D gene is possibly TRBD1 (5 bases). The germline V gene encodes CDR1 LNHDA and CDR2 SQIVND (reference sequence). The V end lost 4 bases, the J end lost 3 bases, and 13 bases lay between the germline ends. The CDR3 has 15 residues. CDR3 sequence reads: CASSTRDGLNQPQHF. The CDR3 DNA reads as TGTGCCAGTAGTACGCGGGACGGACTCAATCAGCCCCAGCATTTT.

The chain carries TRBV27 and TRBJ2-5; 11 bases align to TRBD1. V was clipped by 5 bases and J by 4 bases; unmatched bases: 9. There are 16 residues in the CDR3. Germline V lookup: CDR1 MNHEY, CDR2 SMNVEV (reference sequence). The CDR3 loop is CASSPEWDRGGETQYF. CDR3 DNA: TGTGCCAGCAGTCCAGAGTGGGACAGGGGGGGAGAGACCCAGTACTTC.

The chain couples TRBV10-1 to TRBJ2-3; TRBD2 matches 13 bases. The CDR3 contains 16 residues. Germline V gene sequence: CDR1 WNHNN, CDR2 SYGVQD (reference sequence). V lost 5 bases, J lost 2 bases, and 4 bases stayed unmatched. As DNA, the CDR3 is TGCGCCAGCAGTCCCGGGACTAGCGGGAACACAGATACGCAGTATTTT. Its protein product is CASSPGTSGNTDTQYF.

This chain joins TRBV7-9 and TRBJ2-1; TRBD2 is a possible D gene (6 bases). This CDR3 is built from 17 residues. Trimming removed 2 bases at V and 2 bases at J, with 16 bases between. Per the germline V gene, CDR1 is SEHNR and CDR2 is FQNEAQ (reference sequence). CDR3 amino acids: CASSLTGGAGTYNEQFF. Written as DNA, the CDR3 is TGTGCCAGCAGCTTAACGGGCGGGGCAGGGACCTACAATGAGCAGTTCTTC.